This passage covers 6 T cell receptor beta chains from one sample sequenced in a study of cytomegalovirus exposure and HLA in healthy donors (dated by TCRdb to the late 2010s). Library generation was performed with the immunoSEQ multiplex PCR assay. A mixture of 60 forward primers for TCR Vbeta segments and 13 reverse primers for TCR Jbeta segments was used in the multiplex PCR. TCRdb holds this immuneACCESS table with in-frame rearrangements only. Some clones are missing; in checked studies, unresolved V genes explain under half, and the rest has no known cause. This sample is represented by some 140,000 clones; 64% of them were singletons. In total, the top ten clones hold 2% to 3% of the sample. The sample consisted of PBMCs. The receptors here all came from a woman aged 40 to 55 in good health and CMV-seronegative.

The genes are TRBV6-5 and TRBJ2-3; 8 positions agree with TRBD2. The V gene end was trimmed by 6 bases and the J gene end by 1 base; junction bases not matched to a gene: 6. This CDR3 is built from 15 residues. Germline-derived CDR1 and CDR2 are MNHEY and SVGAGI. The CDR3 region is CASRPLAVGTDTQYF. As DNA, the CDR3 is TGTGCCAGCAGACCACTAGCGGTTGGCACAGATACGCAGTATTTT.

The chain employs TRBV30 and TRBJ2-7; TRBD2 might be the D (5 bases). V was shortened by 5 bases and J by 3 bases, with 8 bases between the two germline ends. Germline CDR1 is GTSNPN and CDR2 is SVGIG (reference sequence). This CDR3 has 11 amino acids. The CDR3 spells CAWGRDYEQYF. As DNA, the CDR3 is TGTGCCTGGGGCCGGGACTACGAGCAGTACTTC.

V gene TRBV6-1 combines with J gene TRBJ2-4; a possible D gene is TRBD1 (6 bases). Germline CDR1 reads MNHNS; CDR2 reads SASEGT. The CDR3 is 14 amino acids. Trimming removed 7 bases at V and 5 bases at J, with 15 bases between. CDR3 DNA sequence: TGTGCCAGCAACCGAGACAGGATCCAAAACATTCAGTACTTC. Translating gives CASNRDRIQNIQYF.

In DNA form, the CDR3 reads TGCGCCAGCAGCTTGACTGGAGGGAAGAACGAAAACATTCAGTACTTC. It encodes CASSLTGGKNENIQYF. J is TRBJ2-4 and V is TRBV5-1; D perhaps matches TRBD2 (6 bases). Germline loops: CDR1 SGHRS, CDR2 YFSETQ. This CDR3 has 16 amino acids. Trimming took off 1 base at V and 5 bases at J, with 16 bases between the two ends. Looking up the rest from reference TRBV5-1 and TRBJ2-4 gives the full variable domain: KAGVTQTPRYLIKTRGQQVTLSCSPISGHRSVSWYQQTPGQGLQFLFEYFSETQRNKGNFPGRFSGRQFSNSRSEMNVSTLELGDSALYLCASSLTGGKNENIQYFGAGTRLSVL.

This clone was recorded a few times. This chain links TRBV29-1 with TRBJ1-4; D is ambiguous. The CDR3 totals 12 residues. CDR1 is SQVTM, CDR2 ANQGSEA, per germline. The germline V and J ends were trimmed by 7 bases and 5 bases, with 11 bases remaining between them. As DNA, the CDR3 is TGCAGCGGAGGTTTAGGAAATGAAAAACTGTTTTTT. Residues: CSGGLGNEKLFF. The whole variable domain, filled in from reference TRBV29-1 and TRBJ1-4, reads SAVISQKPSRDICQRGTSLTIQCQVDSQVTMMFWYRQQPGQSLTLIATANQGSEATYESGFVIDKFPISRPNLTFSTLTVSNMSPEDSSIYLCSGGLGNEKLFFGSGTQLSVL.

The rearrangement uses TRBV12-5 and TRBJ1-5; a possible D gene is TRBD1 (5 bases). V was clipped by 3 bases and J by 3 bases, with 6 bases between them. CDR1 and CDR2 (germline): LGHNT, FRNRAP. The CDR3 is made up of 13 amino acids. The CDR3 DNA sequence: TGTGCTAGTGGTTTAGGGGACAATCAGCCCCAGCATTTT. Residues: CASGLGDNQPQHF. Looking up the rest from reference TRBV12-5 and TRBJ1-5 gives the full variable domain: DARVTQTPRHKVTEMGQEVTMRCQPILGHNTVFWYRQTMMQGLELLAYFRNRAPLDDSGMPKDRFSAEMPDATLATLKIQPSEPRDSAVYFCASGLGDNQPQHFGDGTRLSIL.